These T cell receptor beta chains were read from a single sample in a study of cytomegalovirus exposure and HLA in healthy donors. Repertoires were generated with immunoSEQ multiplex PCR, while TCRdb's copy carries only in-frame clones and drops some. The repertoire holds about 150,000 clones, with over 60% as singletons. The sample consisted of PBMCs. These receptors came from a woman aged 30 to 39 in good health and CMV-seronegative. The CDR3 runs from the conserved cysteine through the conserved F or W. Fields, in order: clone size, J gene, V gene, D gene, CDR3 DNA, CDR3 protein. The D gene is left open where the match is weak. Clone size is not always given. Where it is, it says once, few, many or a class for expanded clones.

>-|TRBJ2-7|TRBV6-1|TRBD1
TGTGCCAGCAGTGAGCCGGACAGGGGCTACGAGCAGTACTTC
CASSEPDRGYEQYF
>few|TRBJ1-3|TRBV4-1|-
TGCGCCAGCAGTACGACACGGGGAGCCGGAAACACCATATATTTT
CASSTTRGAGNTIYF
>-|TRBJ2-1|TRBV13|TRBD2
TGTGCCAGCAGCCCCTGGGGGGGTATGACTAGCGGCAATGAGCAGTTCTTC
CASSPWGGMTSGNEQFF
>-|TRBJ1-5|TRBV6-1|-
TGTGCCAGCAGTCTACACAGGGGCAATCAGCCCCAGCATTTT
CASSLHRGNQPQHF
>-|TRBJ2-1|TRBV5-6|TRBD2
TGTGCCAGCAGCTTGGCTAGCGGGGGCTCCTACAATGAGCAGTTCTTC
CASSLASGGSYNEQFF
>-|TRBJ1-5|TRBV4-3|-
TGCGCCAGCAGCCAAGATTCAGTTTATAGCAATCAGCCCCAGCATTTT
CASSQDSVYSNQPQHF
>-|TRBJ2-1|TRBV7-9|TRBD2
TGTGCCAGCAGCCCTACCCTAGCGGGGGGGGCGGGAAATGAGCAGTTCTTC
CASSPTLAGGAGNEQFF
>-|TRBJ1-2|TRBV11-2|-
TGTGCCAGCAGCTCCGGCCAGGCGGGCTACACCTTC
CASSSGQAGYTF
>once|TRBJ1-5|TRBV30|-
TGTGCCTGGAGTGTACGGGTGTTTGGCAATCAGCCCCAGCATTTT
CAWSVRVFGNQPQHF
>few|TRBJ2-6|TRBV12-5|-
TGTGCTAGTGGTTCAGGTTCAGGGGCCAACGTCCTGACTTTC
CASGSGSGANVLTF
>few|TRBJ2-1|TRBV11-2|TRBD2
TGTGCCAGCAGACTCTTGGGCGGGGGGGCCTACAATGAGCAGTTCTTC
CASRLLGGGAYNEQFF
>-|TRBJ1-3|TRBV7-2|-
TGTGCCAGCAGCTTAGGATCAGGGCCCCCATATTTT
CASSLGSGPPYF
>-|TRBJ1-2|TRBV6-5|TRBD1
TGTGCCAGCAGTTACTCAGGGGGCGGCCCTTATGGCTACACCTTC
CASSYSGGGPYGYTF
>-|TRBJ2-7|TRBV28|TRBD2
TGTGCCAGCACGGGACTAGCGGGGGGGGACTTCTACGAGCAGTACTTC
CASTGLAGGDFYEQYF
>-|TRBJ2-6|TRBV5-4|-
TGTGCCAGCAGCTCACCGGGACTCTCCTCTGGGGCCAACGTCCTGACTTTC
CASSSPGLSSGANVLTF
>few|TRBJ1-5|TRBV30|-
TGTGCCTGGAGTGTGACAGCCCGCAATCAGCCCCAGCATTTT
CAWSVTARNQPQHF
>-|TRBJ1-1|TRBV4-1|-
TGCGCCAGCAGCCAAGAAGAGGGTTCCACTGAAGCTTTCTTT
CASSQEEGSTEAFF
>-|TRBJ1-6|TRBV7-9|-
TGTGCCAGCAGCTTAGCTGGGAGCGGGAATTCACCCCTCCACTTT
CASSLAGSGNSPLHF
>few|TRBJ2-7|TRBV6-1|-
TGTGCCAGCAGCCCCGCGGGAACCGAGCAGTACTTC
CASSPAGTEQYF
>-|TRBJ2-1|TRBV7-6|-
TGTGCCAGCAGCTTAGCGGGGGGAGATCAAAATGAGCAGTTCTTC
CASSLAGGDQNEQFF
>-|TRBJ1-4|TRBV5-6|-
TGTGCCAGCAGCTTCCCAGGGACTAATGAAAAACTGTTTTTT
CASSFPGTNEKLFF
>few|TRBJ1-2|TRBV29-1|TRBD1
TGCAGCGTAACTACCGGGACAGGGTCTAACTATGGCTACACCTTC
CSVTTGTGSNYGYTF
>-|TRBJ1-2|TRBV25-1|-
TGTGCCAGCAGTGAATCACACAGTATCGGCTACACCTTC
CASSESHSIGYTF
>-|TRBJ2-7|TRBV7-9|TRBD2
TGTGCCAGCAGCTTAGTAGGGAGGGACGAGCAGTACTTC
CASSLVGRDEQYF
>-|TRBJ2-5|TRBV27|-
TGTGCCAGCAGCCCCAGGGGCGCCTGGGAGACCCAGTACTTC
CASSPRGAWETQYF
>-|TRBJ2-7|TRBV5-1|TRBD1
TGCGCCAGCAGCTTGGCGGGACAGCTTTACGAGCAGTACTTC
CASSLAGQLYEQYF
>-|TRBJ1-1|TRBV27|TRBD1
TGTGCCAGCAGCCAGTACCAAGGACAGGACATTGAAGCTTTCTTT
CASSQYQGQDIEAFF
>-|TRBJ1-1|TRBV19|-
TGTGCCAGTAACAGGGCTCCCAATATGAACACTGAAGCTTTCTTT
CASNRAPNMNTEAFF
>-|TRBJ2-3|TRBV7-2|-
TGTGCCAGCAGCTTAGCTCGACAGACAGATACGCAGTATTTT
CASSLARQTDTQYF
>few|TRBJ1-3|TRBV5-1|-
TGCGCCAGCAGCTTGGACACCAACTCTGGAAACACCATATATTTT
CASSLDTNSGNTIYF
>few|TRBJ2-3|TRBV7-3|-
TGTGCCAGCAGCTTACGCGGGGCCCCCACAGATACGCAGTATTTT
CASSLRGAPTDTQYF
>few|TRBJ2-7|TRBV6-5|TRBD1
TGTGCCAGCAGCGACACGGCAGGGGGTAGGTACGAGCAGTACTTC
CASSDTAGGRYEQYF
>few|TRBJ2-7|TRBV5-1|TRBD2
TGCGCCAGCAGCTGGACCTTAGCGGGGGGAACCTACGAGCAGTACTTC
CASSWTLAGGTYEQYF
>-|TRBJ2-1|TRBV7-2|TRBD2
TGTGCCAGCAGCTCGCAAGCGGGGGAGAATGAGCAGTTCTTC
CASSSQAGENEQFF
>-|TRBJ2-1|TRBV4-1|-
TGCGCCAGCAGCCAACCGTCGGGTTTTAGTGACAATGAGCAGTTCTTC
CASSQPSGFSDNEQFF
>-|TRBJ2-5|TRBV6-6|TRBD1
TGTGCCAGCAGTTGGTCGGACAGGGGAGTGGAGACCCAGTACTTC
CASSWSDRGVETQYF
>-|TRBJ1-4|TRBV2|-
TGTGCCACCCGGGGACTTCGGACGTCTACTAATGAAAAACTGTTTTTT
CATRGLRTSTNEKLFF